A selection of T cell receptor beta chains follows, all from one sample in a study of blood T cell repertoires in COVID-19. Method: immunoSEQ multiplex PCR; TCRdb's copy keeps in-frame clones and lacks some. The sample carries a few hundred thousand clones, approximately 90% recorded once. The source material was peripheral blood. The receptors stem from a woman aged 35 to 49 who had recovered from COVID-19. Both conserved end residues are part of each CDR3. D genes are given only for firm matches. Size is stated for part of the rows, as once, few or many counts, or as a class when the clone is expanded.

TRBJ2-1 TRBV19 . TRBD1 TGTGCCAGTAGTCCGGACAGGGTTGGGGGTGAGCAGTTCTTC CASSPDRVGGEQFF
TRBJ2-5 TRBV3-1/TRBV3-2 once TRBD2 TGTGCCAGCAGCCTGGGACTAGCCGGGGAGACCCAGTACTTC CASSLGLAGETQYF
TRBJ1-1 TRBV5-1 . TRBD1 TGCGCCAGCAGCTTGGCCGGACAGGGCCGGGGCACTGAAGCTTTCTTT CASSLAGQGRGTEAFF
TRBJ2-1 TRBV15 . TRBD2 TGTGCCACCAGCAGACCCCGGGGTGCGGGAGTCCCCTACAATGAGCAGTTCTTC CATSRPRGAGVPYNEQFF
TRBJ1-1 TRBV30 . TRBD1 TGTGCCTGGAGCGGGACAGGGGCGGCCACTGAAGCTTTCTTT CAWSGTGAATEAFF
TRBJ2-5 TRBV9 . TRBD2 TGTGCCAGCAGCGTAATAGGGACTAGCGGGAGTGGGGAGACCCAGTACTTC CASSVIGTSGSGETQYF
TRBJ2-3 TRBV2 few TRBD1 TGTGCCAGCAGTGACGGGACAGTCAGGGCAGATACGCAGTATTTT CASSDGTVRADTQYF
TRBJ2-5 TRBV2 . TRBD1 TGTGCCAGCAGTGAAGCGGGGGGACAGGGGAGAGAGACCCAGTACTTC CASSEAGGQGRETQYF
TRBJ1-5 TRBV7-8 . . TGTGCCAGCAGCCAAGACAGCCCAGGGGGCAATCAGCCCCAGCATTTT CASSQDSPGGNQPQHF
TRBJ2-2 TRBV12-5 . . TGTGCTAGTGGTTTGCCCCCTAGGCGGGAGCTGTTTTTT CASGLPPRRELFF
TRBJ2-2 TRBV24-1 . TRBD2 TGTGCCACCAGTGAGGGGGGGTCGGCCGGGGAGCTGTTTTTT CATSEGGSAGELFF
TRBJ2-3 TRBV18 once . TGTGCCAGCTCACCACAGAGTTTCGGGGATACGCAGTATTTT CASSPQSFGDTQYF
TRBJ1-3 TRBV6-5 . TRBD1 TGTGCCAGCAGCCGACAGGGAACATCTGGAAACACCATATATTTT CASSRQGTSGNTIYF
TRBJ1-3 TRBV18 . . TGTGCCAGCTCAGGGGGAGGCGGAAACACCATATATTTT CASSGGGGNTIYF
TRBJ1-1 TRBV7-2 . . TGTGCCAGCACCCTCTCGGGGGGGACTGAAGCTTTCTTT CASTLSGGTEAFF
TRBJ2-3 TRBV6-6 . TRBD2 TGTGCCAGCAGTCCAACCCGACTAGCCCCACTCACAGATACGCAGTATTTT CASSPTRLAPLTDTQYF
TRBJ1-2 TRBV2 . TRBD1 TGTGCCAGCAGATTGGGACAGGGGGTTGACTATGGCTACACCTTC CASRLGQGVDYGYTF
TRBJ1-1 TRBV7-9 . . TGTGCCAGCAGCTCCCTACGGGACACTGAAGCTTTCTTT CASSSLRDTEAFF